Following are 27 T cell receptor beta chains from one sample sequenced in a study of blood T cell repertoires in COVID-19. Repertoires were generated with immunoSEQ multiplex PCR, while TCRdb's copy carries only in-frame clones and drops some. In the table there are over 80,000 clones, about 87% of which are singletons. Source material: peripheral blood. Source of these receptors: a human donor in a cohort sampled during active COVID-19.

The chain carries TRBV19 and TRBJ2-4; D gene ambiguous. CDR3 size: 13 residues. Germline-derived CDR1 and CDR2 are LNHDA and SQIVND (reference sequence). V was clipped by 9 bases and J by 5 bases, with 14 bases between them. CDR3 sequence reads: CASEESYQNIQYF. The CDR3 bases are TGTGCCAGCGAAGAGAGCTACCAAAACATTCAGTACTTC.

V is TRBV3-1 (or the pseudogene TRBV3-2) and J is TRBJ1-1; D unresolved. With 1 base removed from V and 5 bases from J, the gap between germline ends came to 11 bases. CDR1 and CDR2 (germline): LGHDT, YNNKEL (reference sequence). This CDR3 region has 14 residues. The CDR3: CASSQGRGGTEAFF. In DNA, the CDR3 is TGTGCCAGCAGCCAAGGGCGGGGAGGGACTGAAGCTTTCTTT.

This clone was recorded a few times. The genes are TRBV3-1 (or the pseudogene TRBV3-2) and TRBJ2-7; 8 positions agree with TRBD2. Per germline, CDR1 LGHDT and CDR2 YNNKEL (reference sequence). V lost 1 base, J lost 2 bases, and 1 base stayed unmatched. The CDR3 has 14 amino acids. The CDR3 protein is CASSQGTSPYEQYF. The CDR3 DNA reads TGTGCCAGCAGCCAAGGGACTAGCCCCTACGAGCAGTACTTC.

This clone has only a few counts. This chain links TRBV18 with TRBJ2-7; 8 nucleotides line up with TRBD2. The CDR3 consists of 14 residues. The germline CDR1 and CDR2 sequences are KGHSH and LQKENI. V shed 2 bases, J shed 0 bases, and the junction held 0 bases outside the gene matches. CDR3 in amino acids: CASSPSGSSYEQYF. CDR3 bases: TGTGCCAGCTCACCAAGCGGGAGCTCCTACGAGCAGTACTTC. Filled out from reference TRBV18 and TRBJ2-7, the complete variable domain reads NAGVMQNPRHLVRRRGQEARLRCSPMKGHSHVYWYRQLPEEGLKFMVYLQKENIIDESGMPKERFSAEFPKEGPSILRIQQVVRGDSAAYFCASSPSGSSYEQYFGPGTRLTVT.

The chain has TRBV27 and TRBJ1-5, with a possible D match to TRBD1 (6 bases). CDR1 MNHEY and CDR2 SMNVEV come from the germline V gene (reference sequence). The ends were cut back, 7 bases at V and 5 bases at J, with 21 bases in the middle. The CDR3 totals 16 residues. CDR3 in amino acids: CASKYSGTRFYQPQHF. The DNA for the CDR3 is TGTGCCAGCAAATACAGCGGGACACGGTTTTATCAGCCCCAGCATTTT.

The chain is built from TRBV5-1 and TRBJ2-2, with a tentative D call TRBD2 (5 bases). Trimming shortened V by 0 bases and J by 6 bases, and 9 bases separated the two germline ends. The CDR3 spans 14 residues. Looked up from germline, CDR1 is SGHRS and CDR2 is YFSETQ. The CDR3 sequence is CASSLAEVSGELFF. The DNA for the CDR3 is TGCGCCAGCAGCTTGGCGGAGGTGTCCGGGGAGCTGTTTTTT.

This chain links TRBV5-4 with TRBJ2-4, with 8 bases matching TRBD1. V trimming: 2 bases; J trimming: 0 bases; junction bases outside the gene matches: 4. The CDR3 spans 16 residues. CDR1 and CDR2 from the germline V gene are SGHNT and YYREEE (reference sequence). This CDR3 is CASSFGQGLAKNIQYF. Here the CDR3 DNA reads TGTGCCAGCAGCTTCGGACAGGGCCTAGCCAAAAACATTCAGTACTTC.

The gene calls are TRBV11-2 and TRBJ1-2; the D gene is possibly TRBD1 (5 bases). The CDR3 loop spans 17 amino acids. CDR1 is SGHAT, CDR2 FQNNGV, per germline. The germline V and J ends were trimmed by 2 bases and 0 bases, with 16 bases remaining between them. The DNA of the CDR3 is TGTGCCAGCAGCTTACTTCCAGGGCTCGAGACTAACTATGGCTACACCTTC. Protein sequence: CASSLLPGLETNYGYTF.

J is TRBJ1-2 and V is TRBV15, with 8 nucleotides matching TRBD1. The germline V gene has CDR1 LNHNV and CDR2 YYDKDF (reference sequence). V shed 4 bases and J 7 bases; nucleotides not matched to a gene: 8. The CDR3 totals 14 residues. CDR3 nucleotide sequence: TGTGCCACCAGCAAACCCCAGGGGGCCGGTGGCTACACCTTC. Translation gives CATSKPQGAGGYTF.

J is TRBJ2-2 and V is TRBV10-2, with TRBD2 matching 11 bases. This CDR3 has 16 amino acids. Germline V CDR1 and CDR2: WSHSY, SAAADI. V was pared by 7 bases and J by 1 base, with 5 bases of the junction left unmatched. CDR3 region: CASNIGLAGNTGELFF. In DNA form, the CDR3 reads TGCGCCAGCAACATCGGACTAGCGGGGAACACCGGGGAGCTGTTTTTT.

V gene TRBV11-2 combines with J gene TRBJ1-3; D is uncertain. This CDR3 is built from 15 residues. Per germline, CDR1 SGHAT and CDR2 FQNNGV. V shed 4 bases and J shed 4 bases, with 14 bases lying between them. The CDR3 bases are TGTGCCAGCAGCTCCGGTCCCGCGGCGGGAAACACCATATATTTT. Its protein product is CASSSGPAAGNTIYF.

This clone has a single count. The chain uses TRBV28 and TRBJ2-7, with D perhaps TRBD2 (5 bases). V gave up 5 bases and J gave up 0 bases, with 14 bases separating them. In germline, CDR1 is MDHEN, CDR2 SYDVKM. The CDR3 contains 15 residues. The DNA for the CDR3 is TGTGCCAGCAGTAAGTCGGGGTCGGCCTCCTACGAGCAGTACTTC. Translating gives CASSKSGSASYEQYF.

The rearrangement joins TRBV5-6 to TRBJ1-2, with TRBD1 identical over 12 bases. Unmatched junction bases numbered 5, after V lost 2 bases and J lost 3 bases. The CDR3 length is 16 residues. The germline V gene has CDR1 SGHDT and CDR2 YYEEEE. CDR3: CASSLGTGGRDYGYTF. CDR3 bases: TGTGCCAGCAGCTTAGGGACAGGGGGCCGAGACTATGGCTACACCTTC.

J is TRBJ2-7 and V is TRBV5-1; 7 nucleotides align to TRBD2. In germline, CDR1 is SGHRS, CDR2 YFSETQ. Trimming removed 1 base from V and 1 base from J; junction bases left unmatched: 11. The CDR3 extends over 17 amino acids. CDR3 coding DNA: TGCGCCAGCAGCTTGACTAGCGCAAATATCGCTTCCTACGAGCAGTACTTC. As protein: CASSLTSANIASYEQYF.

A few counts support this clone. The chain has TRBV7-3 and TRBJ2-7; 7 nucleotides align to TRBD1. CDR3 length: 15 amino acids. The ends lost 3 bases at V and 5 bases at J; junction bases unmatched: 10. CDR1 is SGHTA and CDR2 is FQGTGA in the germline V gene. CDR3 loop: CASSFDRDGSDEQYF. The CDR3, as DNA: TGTGCCAGCAGCTTCGACAGGGACGGTTCTGACGAGCAGTACTTC. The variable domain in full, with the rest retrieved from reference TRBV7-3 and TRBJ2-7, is GAGVSQTPSNKVTEKGKYVELRCDPISGHTALYWYRQSLGQGPEFLIYFQGTGAADDSGLPNDRFFAVRPEGSVSTLKIQRTERGDSAVYLCASSFDRDGSDEQYFGPGTRLTVT.

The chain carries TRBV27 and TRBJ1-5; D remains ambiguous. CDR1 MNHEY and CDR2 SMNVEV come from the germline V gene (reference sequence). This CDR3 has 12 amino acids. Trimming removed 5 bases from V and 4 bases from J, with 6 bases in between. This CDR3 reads CASSPSNQPQHF. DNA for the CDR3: TGTGCCAGCAGTCCCTCTAATCAGCCCCAGCATTTT.

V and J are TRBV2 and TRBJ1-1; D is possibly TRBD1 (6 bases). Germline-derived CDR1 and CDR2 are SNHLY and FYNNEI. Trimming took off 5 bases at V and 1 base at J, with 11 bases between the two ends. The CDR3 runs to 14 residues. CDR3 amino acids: CASSSEGGNTEAFF. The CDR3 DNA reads TGTGCCAGCAGTTCCGAAGGGGGGAACACTGAAGCTTTCTTT.

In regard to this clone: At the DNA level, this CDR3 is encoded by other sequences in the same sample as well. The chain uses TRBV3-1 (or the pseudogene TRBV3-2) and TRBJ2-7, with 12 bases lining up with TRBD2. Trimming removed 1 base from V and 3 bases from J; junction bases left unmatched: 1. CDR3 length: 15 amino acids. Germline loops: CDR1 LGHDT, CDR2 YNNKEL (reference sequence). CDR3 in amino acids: CASSQGLAGVYEQYF. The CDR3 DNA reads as TGTGCCAGCAGCCAAGGACTAGCGGGAGTCTACGAGCAGTACTTC.

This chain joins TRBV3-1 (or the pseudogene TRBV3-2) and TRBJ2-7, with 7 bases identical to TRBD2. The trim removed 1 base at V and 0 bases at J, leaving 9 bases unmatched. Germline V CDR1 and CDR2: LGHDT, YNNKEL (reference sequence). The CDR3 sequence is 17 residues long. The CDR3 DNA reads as TGTGCCAGCAGCCAAGTTTCGCGGGAGCGTTCCTCCTACGAGCAGTACTTC. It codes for CASSQVSRERSSYEQYF.

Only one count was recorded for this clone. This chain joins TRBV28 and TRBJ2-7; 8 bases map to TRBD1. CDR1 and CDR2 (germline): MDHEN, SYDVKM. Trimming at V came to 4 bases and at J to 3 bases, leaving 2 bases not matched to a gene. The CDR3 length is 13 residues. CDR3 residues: CASSSGTGYEQYF. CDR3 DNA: TGTGCCAGCAGTTCAGGGACAGGCTACGAGCAGTACTTC.

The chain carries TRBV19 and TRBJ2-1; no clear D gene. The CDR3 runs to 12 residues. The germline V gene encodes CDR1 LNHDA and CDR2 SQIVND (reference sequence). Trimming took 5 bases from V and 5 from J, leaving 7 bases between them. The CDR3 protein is CASSPSNNEQFF. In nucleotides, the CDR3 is TGTGCCAGTAGTCCAAGCAACAATGAGCAGTTCTTC. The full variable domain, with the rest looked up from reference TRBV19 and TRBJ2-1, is DGGITQSPKYLFRKEGQNVTLSCEQNLNHDAMYWYRQDPGQGLRLIYYSQIVNDFQKGDIAEGYSVSREKKESFPLTVTSAQKNPTAFYLCASSPSNNEQFFGPGTRLTVL.

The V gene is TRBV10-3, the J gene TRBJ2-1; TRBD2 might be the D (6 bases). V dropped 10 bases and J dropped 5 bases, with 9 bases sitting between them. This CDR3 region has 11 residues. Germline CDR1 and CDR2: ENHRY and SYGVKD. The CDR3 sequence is CATQRDNEQFF. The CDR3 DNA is TGTGCCACTCAGCGGGACAATGAGCAGTTCTTC.

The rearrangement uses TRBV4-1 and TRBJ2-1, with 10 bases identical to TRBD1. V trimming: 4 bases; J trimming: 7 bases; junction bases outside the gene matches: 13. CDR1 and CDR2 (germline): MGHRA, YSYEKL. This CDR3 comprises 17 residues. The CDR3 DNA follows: TGCGCCAGCAGCCCAGAACCCGGGACAGGGGTATGGAATGAGCAGTTCTTC. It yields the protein CASSPEPGTGVWNEQFF.

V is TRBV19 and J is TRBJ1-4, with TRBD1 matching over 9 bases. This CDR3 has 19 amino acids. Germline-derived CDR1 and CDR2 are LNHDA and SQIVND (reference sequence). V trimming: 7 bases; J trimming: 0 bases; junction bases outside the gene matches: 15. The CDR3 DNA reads TGTGCCAGTACCCCCTACCCGGGACAGGGAAGGCCAACTAATGAAAAACTGTTTTTT. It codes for CASTPYPGQGRPTNEKLFF.

In DNA, the CDR3 is TGTGCCAGCAGCCAGTTGGGGCTAGCGGTTCCCCAAGAGACCCAGTACTTC. It is translated as CASSQLGLAVPQETQYF. The chain links TRBV3-1 (or the pseudogene TRBV3-2) to TRBJ2-5; TRBD2 aligns across 7 bases. The trim removed 3 bases at V and 1 base at J, leaving 11 bases unmatched. Germline-derived CDR1 and CDR2 are LGHDT and YNNKEL (reference sequence). The CDR3 covers 17 residues.

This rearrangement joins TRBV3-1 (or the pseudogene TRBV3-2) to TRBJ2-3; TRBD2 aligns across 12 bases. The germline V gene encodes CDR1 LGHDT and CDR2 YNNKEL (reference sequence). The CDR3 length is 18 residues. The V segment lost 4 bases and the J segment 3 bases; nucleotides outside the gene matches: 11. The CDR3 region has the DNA TGTGCCAGCAGCCCTAGCCGACTAGCGGGAGATGTTACAGATACGCAGTATTTT. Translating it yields CASSPSRLAGDVTDTQYF.

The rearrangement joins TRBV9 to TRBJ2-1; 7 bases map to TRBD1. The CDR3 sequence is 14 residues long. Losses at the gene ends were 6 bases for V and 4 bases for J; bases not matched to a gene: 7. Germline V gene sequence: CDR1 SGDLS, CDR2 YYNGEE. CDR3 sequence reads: CASTPGTAYNEQFF. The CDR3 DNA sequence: TGTGCCAGCACTCCAGGGACAGCTTACAATGAGCAGTTCTTC. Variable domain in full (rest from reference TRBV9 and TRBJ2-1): DSGVTQTPKHLITATGQRVTLRCSPRSGDLSVYWYQQSLDQGLQFLIQYYNGEERAKGNILERFSAQQFPDLHSELNLSSLELGDSALYFCASTPGTAYNEQFFGPGTRLTVL.